This TCR beta chain comes out of a study of blood T cell repertoires in COVID-19. Overall study: Collection of acute and convalescent COVID-19 samples took place in the United States, Italy and Spain. T cells, B-cell-depleted T cells, or PBMCs supplied cDNA or gDNA.

The authors' processing: Quantification of nucleated cells was approximated via reference gene primer amplification. TCRdb's copy holds only in-frame clones and misses some; the assay was immunoSEQ multiplex PCR. That table supplies the V and J calls and clone size; D and trimming were determined from the DNA. The sample yields around 130,000 clones, under 85% seen once. The CDR3 extends over 13 amino acids. V dropped 3 bases and J dropped 6 bases, with 11 bases sitting between them. Germline lookup yields CDR1 MNHEY and CDR2 SMNVEV (reference sequence). The gene calls are TRBV27 and TRBJ1-2; D is uncertain. This sequence was found in a woman aged 55-70 years with acute or convalescent COVID-19. The sequenced sample consisted of peripheral blood. The CDR3 region is CASSFREGDGYTF. In nucleotides, the CDR3 is TGTGCCAGCAGTTTCCGGGAAGGCGATGGCTACACCTTC.